The present TCR beta chain was sequenced within a study of blood T cell repertoires in COVID-19. As for the study in general: T cells, B-cell-depleted T cells, or PBMCs provided the cDNA or gDNA that served as material.

This clone was recorded once. The assay was immunoSEQ multiplex PCR, and TCRdb's table has in-frame clones only and misses some. The repertoire has some 170,000 clones, roughly four fifths of them found once; the top ten carry 9.5% to 12%. The V end was cut by 2 bases, the J end by 0 bases, with 8 bases between. The CDR3 is made up of 15 amino acids. From germline, CDR1 is MNHNS and CDR2 SASEGT. This TCR was sampled from a woman in her forties with COVID-19, enrolled during active disease. V and J are TRBV6-1 and TRBJ1-5; D gene ambiguous. What was sequenced was peripheral blood. CDR3 coding DNA: TGTGCCAGCAGTGAATTAAGCACTAGCAATCAGCCCCAGCATTTT. It encodes CASSELSTSNQPQHF.